This is a list of T cell receptor beta chains from one sample in a study of a mutant IDH1 vaccine in newly diagnosed glioma. The method was immunoSEQ multiplex PCR; TCRdb's version includes in-frame clones alone and lacks a portion of them. The sample has about 34,000 clones; about 80% are singletons. This specimen was peripheral blood mononuclear cells (PBMCs), taken from a glioma patient treated with radiotherapy, temozolomide or both. The receptor set was obtained from a man in his forties or fifties with glioma. Some clones in this sample may be carry-over from other donors' samples. Both conserved end residues are part of each CDR3. The D gene is left open where the match is weak. Size values are once, few and many counts, or a class for expanded clones, and some rows have none.

j_gene: TRBJ2-2; d_gene: -; v_gene: TRBV6-4; abundance: -; CDR3nt: TGTGCCAGCAGTGACTGGGCGGCCGGGGAGCTGTTTTTT; CDR3aa: CASSDWAAGELFF
j_gene: TRBJ1-2; d_gene: TRBD1; v_gene: TRBV28; abundance: -; CDR3nt: TGTGCCAGCACCGCACCCACAGGGGCTAACTATGGCTACACCTTC; CDR3aa: CASTAPTGANYGYTF
j_gene: TRBJ1-2; d_gene: -; v_gene: TRBV5-1; abundance: few; CDR3nt: TGCGCCAGCAGCTTGGGAGAAGACGCTGGTGGCTACACCTTC; CDR3aa: CASSLGEDAGGYTF
j_gene: TRBJ2-5; d_gene: -; v_gene: TRBV7-2; abundance: -; CDR3nt: TGTGCCAGCAGCTTAGTAGTTGGGCAAGAGACCCAGTACTTC; CDR3aa: CASSLVVGQETQYF
j_gene: TRBJ1-5; d_gene: -; v_gene: TRBV18; abundance: -; CDR3nt: TGTGCCAGCTCACCCTACGGGACGATATCTGGTCAGCCCCAGCATTTT; CDR3aa: CASSPYGTISGQPQHF
j_gene: TRBJ2-1; d_gene: -; v_gene: TRBV5-1; abundance: -; CDR3nt: TGCGCCAGCCGGACCCAAAGCAATGAGCAGTTCTTC; CDR3aa: CASRTQSNEQFF
j_gene: TRBJ2-1; d_gene: -; v_gene: TRBV7-3; abundance: -; CDR3nt: TGTGCCAGCAGCCCCCGGCCGGGAGAGGATTCCTACAATGAGCAGTTCTTC; CDR3aa: CASSPRPGEDSYNEQFF
j_gene: TRBJ2-1; d_gene: TRBD2; v_gene: TRBV7-2; abundance: -; CDR3nt: TGTGCCAGCAGAACCGGGACTAGCGGGAACAATGAGCAGTTCTTC; CDR3aa: CASRTGTSGNNEQFF
j_gene: TRBJ1-5; d_gene: -; v_gene: TRBV4-1; abundance: -; CDR3nt: TGCGCCAGCAGCCAAGATCGAGGCCTCAGCAATCAGCCCCAGCATTTT; CDR3aa: CASSQDRGLSNQPQHF
j_gene: TRBJ2-2; d_gene: -; v_gene: TRBV7-2; abundance: -; CDR3nt: TGTGCCAGCAGCTTAGAGAGGCAGGGATGGTCGAACACCGGGGAGCTGTTTTTT; CDR3aa: CASSLERQGWSNTGELFF
j_gene: TRBJ2-7; d_gene: -; v_gene: TRBV19; abundance: -; CDR3nt: TGTGCCAGTAGTACCGGACTGAGCTACGAGCAGTACTTC; CDR3aa: CASSTGLSYEQYF
j_gene: TRBJ2-7; d_gene: TRBD1; v_gene: TRBV19; abundance: -; CDR3nt: TGTGCCAGTAGTATAGGGTCAGGGGGTCCCTACGAGCAGTACTTC; CDR3aa: CASSIGSGGPYEQYF
j_gene: TRBJ1-5; d_gene: -; v_gene: TRBV10-3; abundance: -; CDR3nt: TGTGCCATCAGTCCGGAAGGAACGGGAGGTCAGCCCCAGCATTTT; CDR3aa: CAISPEGTGGQPQHF
j_gene: TRBJ2-3; d_gene: TRBD2; v_gene: TRBV5-1; abundance: once; CDR3nt: TGCGCCAGCAGCTCCACTAGCGGGGGACGCACAGATACGCAGTATTTT; CDR3aa: CASSSTSGGRTDTQYF
j_gene: TRBJ1-2; d_gene: -; v_gene: TRBV5-1; abundance: -; CDR3nt: TGCGCCAGCAGCTTAACAGGGCTAGCTAACTATGGCTACACCTTC; CDR3aa: CASSLTGLANYGYTF
j_gene: TRBJ1-1; d_gene: TRBD1; v_gene: TRBV11-3; abundance: -; CDR3nt: TGTGCCAGCAGCTTGAGGGGGCCCACTGAAGCTTTCTTT; CDR3aa: CASSLRGPTEAFF
j_gene: TRBJ1-1; d_gene: -; v_gene: TRBV15; abundance: few; CDR3nt: TGTGCCACCAGCAGAGAGAAGGGAGTGAACACTGAAGCTTTCTTT; CDR3aa: CATSREKGVNTEAFF
j_gene: TRBJ1-5; d_gene: -; v_gene: TRBV6-1; abundance: -; CDR3nt: TGTGCCAGCAGTGAAGCGGGCAGGACCAATCAGCCCCAGCATTTT; CDR3aa: CASSEAGRTNQPQHF
j_gene: TRBJ1-2; d_gene: -; v_gene: TRBV5-4; abundance: -; CDR3nt: TGTGCCAGCAGCTTAGAGGGGCGGCCCTATGGCTACACCTTC; CDR3aa: CASSLEGRPYGYTF
j_gene: TRBJ1-1; d_gene: -; v_gene: TRBV4-2; abundance: -; CDR3nt: TGTGCCAGCAGCCAAGCCCCGGTGTCGGGCACTGAAGCTTTCTTT; CDR3aa: CASSQAPVSGTEAFF